Included here is one TCR beta chain sequence, with context. The entry originates in a study of cytomegalovirus exposure and HLA in healthy donors. Primers: 60 Vbeta forward and 13 Jbeta reverse. Profiled with immunoSEQ multiplex PCR; TCRdb holds only in-frame clones, not every one. This table has under 200,000 clones, approximately 71% appearing once. In nominal health when sampled, donors likely had unrecorded immune exposures nonetheless. The source of this sequence is a man over 45 in good health and CMV-seronegative. Sequenced input: PBMCs.

The CDR3 reads CASSEVHGQPQHF. The CDR3 region has the DNA TGTGCCAGCAGTGAAGTTCACGGTCAGCCCCAGCATTTT. The V call is TRBV2, the J call TRBJ1-5; D is uncertain. The length of the CDR3 is 13 residues. V lost 1 base to trimming and J lost 6 bases, with 7 bases between them. Per the germline V gene, CDR1 is SNHLY and CDR2 is FYNNEI. Complete variable domain (other parts from reference TRBV2 and TRBJ1-5): EPEVTQTPSHQVTQMGQEVILRCVPISNHLYFYWYRQILGQKVEFLVSFYNNEISEKSEIFDDQFSVERPDGSNFTLKIRSTKLEDSAMYFCASSEVHGQPQHFGDGTRLSIL.